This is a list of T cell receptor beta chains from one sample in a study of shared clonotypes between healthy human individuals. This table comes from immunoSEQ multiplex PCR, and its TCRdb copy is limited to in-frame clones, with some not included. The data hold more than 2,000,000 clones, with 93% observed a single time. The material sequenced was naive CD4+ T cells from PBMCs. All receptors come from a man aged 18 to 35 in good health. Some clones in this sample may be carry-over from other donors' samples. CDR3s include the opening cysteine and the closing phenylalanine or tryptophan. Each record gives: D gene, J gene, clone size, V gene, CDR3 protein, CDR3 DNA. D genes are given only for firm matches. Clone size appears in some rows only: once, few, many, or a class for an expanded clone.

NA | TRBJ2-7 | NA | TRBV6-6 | CASSSGVPLYEQYF | TGTGCCAGCAGTTCGGGAGTACCCCTCTACGAGCAGTACTTC
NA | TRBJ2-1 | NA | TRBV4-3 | CASSQERHYNEQFF | TGCGCCAGCAGCCAAGAACGTCACTACAATGAGCAGTTCTTC
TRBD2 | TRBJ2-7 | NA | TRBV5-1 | CASSLFGGRWENEQYF | TGCGCCAGCAGCTTGTTCGGCGGGAGATGGGAAAACGAGCAGTACTTC
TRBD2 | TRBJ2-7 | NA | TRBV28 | CASSFRGTSRAYEQYF | TGTGCCAGCAGTTTCCGAGGGACTAGCAGGGCCTACGAGCAGTACTTC
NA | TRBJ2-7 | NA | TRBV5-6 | CASSLVTEQYF | TGTGCCAGCAGCTTGGTGACCGAGCAGTACTTC
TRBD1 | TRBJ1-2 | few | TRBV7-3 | CASSLGQGRGYTF | TGTGCCAGCAGCCTCGGACAGGGTAGGGGCTACACCTTC
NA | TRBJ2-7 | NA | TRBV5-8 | CASSSYPGTQAYEQYF | TGTGCCAGCAGCTCCTATCCCGGGACACAAGCCTACGAGCAGTACTTC
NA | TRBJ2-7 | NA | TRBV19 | CASSTRTGNYEQYF | TGTGCCAGTAGTACCCGGACGGGGAACTACGAGCAGTACTTC
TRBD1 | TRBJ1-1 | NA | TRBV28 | CASRRQGDTEAFF | TGTGCCAGCAGGAGACAGGGCGACACTGAAGCTTTCTTT
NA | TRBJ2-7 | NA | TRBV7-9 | CASSTWGAGGTYEQYF | TGTGCCAGCAGCACCTGGGGGGCAGGGGGGACCTACGAGCAGTACTTC
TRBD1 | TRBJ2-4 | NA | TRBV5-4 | CASSKLSGQRNIQYF | TGTGCCAGCAGCAAACTATCGGGACAGAGAAACATTCAGTACTTC
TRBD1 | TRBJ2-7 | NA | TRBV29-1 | CSVASGTGYEQYF | TGCAGCGTAGCCTCCGGGACAGGCTACGAGCAGTACTTC
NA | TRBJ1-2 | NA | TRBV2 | CASRGEGIGGGYTF | TGTGCCAGCAGGGGGGAGGGTATTGGCGGCGGCTACACCTTC
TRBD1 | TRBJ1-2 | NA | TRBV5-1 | CASSRRDRERDGYTF | TGCGCCAGCAGCCGACGGGACAGGGAAAGGGATGGCTACACCTTC
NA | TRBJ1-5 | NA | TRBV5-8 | CASSLVGRPQPQHF | TGTGCCAGCAGCTTGGTGGGACGACCTCAGCCCCAGCATTTT
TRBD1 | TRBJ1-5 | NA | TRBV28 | CASSLLGTANQPQHF | TGTGCCAGCAGTTTACTTGGGACAGCCAATCAGCCCCAGCATTTT
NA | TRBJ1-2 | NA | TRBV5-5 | CASTHPRNYGYTF | TGTGCCAGCACTCACCCTCGGAATTATGGCTACACCTTC
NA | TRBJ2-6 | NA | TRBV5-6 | CASSLDVPGANVLTF | TGTGCCAGCAGCTTGGACGTGCCTGGGGCCAACGTCCTGACTTTC
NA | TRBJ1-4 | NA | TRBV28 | CASSLLYRGNVMTRKLFF | TGTGCCAGCAGTTTATTATACCGTGGCAATGTAATGACGAGAAAACTGTTTTTT
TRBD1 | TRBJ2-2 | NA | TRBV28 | CASSPSDRASGELFF | TGTGCCAGCAGTCCCTCGGACAGGGCTTCCGGGGAGCTGTTTTTT
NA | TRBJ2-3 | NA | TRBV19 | CASSILVGRLVTDTQYF | TGTGCCAGTAGTATTTTGGTGGGGAGACTAGTCACAGATACGCAGTATTTT
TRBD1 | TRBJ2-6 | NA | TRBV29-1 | CSVVSGQPDSGANVLTF | TGCAGCGTTGTTTCGGGACAGCCAGACTCTGGGGCCAACGTCCTGACTTTC
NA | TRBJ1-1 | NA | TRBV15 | CATSPRGGVEAFF | TGTGCCACCAGCCCCCGGGGGGGGGTGGAAGCTTTCTTT
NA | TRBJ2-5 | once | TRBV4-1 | CASSQGLAAPLETQYF | TGCGCCAGCAGCCAAGGTCTCGCAGCGCCCCTCGAGACCCAGTACTTC
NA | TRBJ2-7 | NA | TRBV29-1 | CSVTIGTPYEQYF | TGCAGCGTGACCATCGGGACACCTTACGAGCAGTACTTC
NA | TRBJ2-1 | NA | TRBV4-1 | CASSQDRGRTFNYNEQFF | TGCGCCAGCAGCCAAGATCGAGGTAGAACCTTCAACTACAATGAGCAGTTCTTC
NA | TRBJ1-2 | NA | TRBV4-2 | CASSQSVYGYTF | TGTGCCAGCAGTCAGAGCGTCTATGGCTACACCTTC
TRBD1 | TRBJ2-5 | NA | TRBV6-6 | CASSRDRESQETQYF | TGTGCCAGCAGTCGAGACAGGGAGTCCCAAGAGACCCAGTACTTC
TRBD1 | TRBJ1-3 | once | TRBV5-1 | CASRGGQLLSGNTIYF | TGCGCCAGCAGAGGGGGACAGCTCCTCTCTGGAAACACCATATATTTT
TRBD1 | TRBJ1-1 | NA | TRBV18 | CASSPLGGGGTEAFF | TGTGCCAGCTCACCTTTAGGGGGCGGTGGCACTGAAGCTTTCTTT
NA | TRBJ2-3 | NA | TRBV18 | CASSPKGSSTDTQYF | TGTGCCAGCTCACCAAAGGGTAGTAGCACAGATACGCAGTATTTT
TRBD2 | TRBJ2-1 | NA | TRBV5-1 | CASSRGTSGNEQFF | TGCGCCAGCAGCAGAGGGACTAGCGGGAATGAGCAGTTCTTC
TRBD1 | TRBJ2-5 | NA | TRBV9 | CASSSPGQLRETQYF | TGTGCCAGCAGCTCCCCGGGACAGTTAAGAGAGACCCAGTACTTC
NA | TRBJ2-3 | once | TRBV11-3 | CASSLGGKGNQDTQYF | TGTGCCAGCAGCTTAGGAGGAAAAGGGAATCAAGATACGCAGTATTTT
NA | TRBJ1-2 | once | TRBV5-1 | CASSLDPTFNYGYTF | TGCGCCAGCAGCCTCGACCCTACCTTTAACTATGGCTACACCTTC
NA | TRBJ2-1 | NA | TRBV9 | CASSVAGSGEQFF | TGTGCCAGCAGCGTAGCGGGTAGCGGTGAGCAGTTCTTC
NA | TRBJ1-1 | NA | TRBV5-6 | CASSYRARETEAFF | TGTGCCAGCAGCTACAGGGCCAGGGAAACTGAAGCTTTCTTT
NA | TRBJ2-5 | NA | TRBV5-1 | CASSGGTQETQYF | TGCGCCAGCAGCGGCGGGACCCAAGAGACCCAGTACTTC
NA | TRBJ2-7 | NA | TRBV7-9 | CASSRPFGGRNEQYF | TGTGCCAGCAGCCGACCCTTCGGGGGCCGGAACGAGCAGTACTTC
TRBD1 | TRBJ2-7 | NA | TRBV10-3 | CAISEPGTGGHEQYF | TGTGCCATCAGTGAGCCCGGGACAGGGGGCCACGAGCAGTACTTC
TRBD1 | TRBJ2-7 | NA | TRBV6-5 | CASSWGTGALYEQYF | TGTGCCAGCAGTTGGGGGACAGGCGCACTCTACGAGCAGTACTTC
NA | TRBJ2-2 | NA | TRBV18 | CASSPQGSITGELFF | TGTGCCAGCTCACCCCAGGGCAGTATCACCGGGGAGCTGTTTTTT
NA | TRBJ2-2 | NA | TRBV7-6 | CASSGTGELFF | TGTGCCAGCAGCGGCACCGGGGAGCTGTTTTTT
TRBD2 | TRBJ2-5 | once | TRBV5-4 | CASSSTSGTDQETQYF | TGTGCCAGCAGCTCCACTAGCGGGACAGACCAAGAGACCCAGTACTTC
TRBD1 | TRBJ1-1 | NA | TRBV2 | CASTKPGQGRDTEAFF | TGTGCCAGCACCAAACCCGGACAGGGTCGGGACACTGAAGCTTTCTTT
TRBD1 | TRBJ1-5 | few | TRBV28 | CATTGGPFNQPQHF | TGTGCCACCACAGGGGGGCCGTTCAATCAGCCCCAGCATTTT
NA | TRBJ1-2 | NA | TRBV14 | CASSQAGYGYTF | TGTGCCAGCAGCCAAGCGGGGTATGGCTACACCTTC
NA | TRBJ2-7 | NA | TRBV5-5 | CASRPGQASSFYEQYF | TGTGCCAGCAGACCCGGGCAGGCTTCCTCCTTCTACGAGCAGTACTTC
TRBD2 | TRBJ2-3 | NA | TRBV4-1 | CASSQKGLAGGGDTQYF | TGCGCCAGCAGCCAAAAGGGACTAGCGGGAGGGGGGGATACGCAGTATTTT
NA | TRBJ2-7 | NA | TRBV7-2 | CASSLRSGYEQYF | TGTGCCAGCAGTCTCCGAAGCGGCTACGAGCAGTACTTC
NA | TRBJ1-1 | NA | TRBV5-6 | CASSSWTENTEAFF | TGTGCCAGCAGCTCATGGACAGAGAACACTGAAGCTTTCTTT
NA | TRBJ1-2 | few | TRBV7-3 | CASTLEACYGYTF | TGTGCCAGCACCTTGGAGGCCTGCTATGGCTACACCTTC
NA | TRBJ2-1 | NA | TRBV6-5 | CASSSPLMEQFF | TGTGCCAGCAGTTCCCCGCTTATGGAGCAGTTCTTC
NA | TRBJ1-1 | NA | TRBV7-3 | CASSLTTENTEAFF | TGTGCCAGCAGCTTAACGACGGAGAACACTGAAGCTTTCTTT
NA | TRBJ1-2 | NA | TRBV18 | CASSPQSGNSAHGYTF | TGTGCCAGCTCACCACAGAGTGGGAATTCTGCTCATGGCTACACCTTC